Below are 30 T cell receptor beta chains sequenced from a single sample in a study of radiation and T cells in renal cell carcinoma (dated by TCRdb to the early 2020s). Library generation was performed with the immunoSEQ multiplex PCR assay. Drawn from immuneACCESS, this table holds only the in-frame rearrangements with V and J called that TCRdb kept. Clones are partly lost; checked studies trace under half to an unresolved V gene and leave the rest unexplained. In this sample the table shows about 40,000 clones, roughly four fifths of which occur a single time. The ten biggest clones cover about 30% of the sample. What this sample's time point label stands for: blood 4 weeks post-SBRT, at nephrectomy. The sample's treatment or condition, from its label and the paper: 15 Gy SBRT to primary tumor, nephrectomy 4 weeks later. Material: blood, obtained from a patient whose treatment included radiotherapy and nephrectomy. All receptors derive from a woman in her seventies with renal cell carcinoma.

The chain links TRBV7-9 to TRBJ2-7, with D unresolved. Germline V CDR1 and CDR2: SEHNR, FQNEAQ (reference sequence). The CDR3 has 13 amino acids. Trimming removed 1 base from V and 0 bases from J, with 4 bases in between. CDR3 bases: TGTGCCAGCAGCTTAGGCAACTCCTACGAGCAGTACTTC. Translating gives CASSLGNSYEQYF.

The V call is TRBV9, the J call TRBJ2-2, with 10 bases matching TRBD2. The V segment lost 4 bases and the J segment 1 base; nucleotides outside the gene matches: 7. This CDR3 has 17 residues. The germline V gene has CDR1 SGDLS and CDR2 YYNGEE. The CDR3 DNA follows: TGTGCCAGCAGCCCGTCTAGCGGGGGCTGGAACACCGGGGAGCTGTTTTTT. Translation gives CASSPSSGGWNTGELFF. Filled out from reference TRBV9 and TRBJ2-2, the complete variable domain reads DSGVTQTPKHLITATGQRVTLRCSPRSGDLSVYWYQQSLDQGLQFLIQYYNGEERAKGNILERFSAQQFPDLHSELNLSSLELGDSALYFCASSPSSGGWNTGELFFGEGSRLTVL.

This chain uses TRBV6-1 with TRBJ1-5; D is uncertain. Germline CDR1 MNHNS, CDR2 SASEGT. There are 14 residues in the CDR3. The germline V and J ends were trimmed by 0 bases and 9 bases, with 12 bases remaining between them. DNA of the CDR3: TGTGCCAGCAGTGAAGCGGGGAGGTTCTTGCCCCAGCATTTT. Its translation is CASSEAGRFLPQHF.

CDR3 DNA: TGTGCCAGCACCTCTAGCGGATACACAGATACGCAGTATTTT. The encoded protein is CASTSSGYTDTQYF. The chain links TRBV28 to TRBJ2-3; 7 bases are a match to TRBD2. The trim removed 7 bases at V and 2 bases at J, leaving 6 bases unmatched. CDR3 size: 14 residues. Germline-derived CDR1 and CDR2 are MDHEN and SYDVKM.

This chain joins TRBV9 and TRBJ2-5, with 9 nucleotides matching TRBD2. The CDR3 runs to 16 residues. After removal of 4 bases from V and 5 bases from J, the junction contained 12 bases not matched to a gene. Per the germline V gene, CDR1 is SGDLS and CDR2 is YYNGEE. CDR3 coding DNA: TGTGCCAGCAGCTCCCTCCAAGCGGGAGGAGTGGAGACCCAGTACTTC. This translates into CASSSLQAGGVETQYF.

The rearrangement joins TRBV29-1 to TRBJ2-5, with TRBD2 matching 10 bases. CDR3 length equals 16 residues. V lost 8 bases and J lost 2; bases outside the gene matches: 14. CDR1 is SQVTM and CDR2 is ANQGSEA in the germline V gene. The CDR3: CSIALLAGVRQETQYF. CDR3 DNA sequence: TGCAGCATTGCCCTTCTAGCGGGAGTTCGACAAGAGACCCAGTACTTC.

The chain combines TRBV2 with TRBJ1-5; D is uncertain. Germline CDR1 is SNHLY and CDR2 is FYNNEI. The germline V and J ends were trimmed by 3 bases and 0 bases, with 9 bases remaining between them. This CDR3 spans 15 amino acids. In DNA, the CDR3 is TGTGCCAGCAGTGAGGAAGGTTATAGCAATCAGCCCCAGCATTTT. Protein sequence: CASSEEGYSNQPQHF.

The J gene is TRBJ1-5, the V gene TRBV6-1; the match to TRBD1 covers 9 bases. After removal of 8 bases from V and 4 bases from J, the junction contained 9 bases not matched to a gene. This CDR3 region has 15 residues. Germline V gene sequence: CDR1 MNHNS, CDR2 SASEGT. CDR3 loop: CASYGGQGPNQPQHF. The CDR3 bases are TGTGCCAGCTATGGGGGACAGGGACCTAATCAGCCCCAGCATTTT.

This clone appeared once. The chain has TRBV6-1 and TRBJ1-6, with D possibly being TRBD1 (5 bases). The CDR3 has 14 amino acids. CDR1 and CDR2 (germline): MNHNS, SASEGT. Between the trimmed V and J ends, which lost 3 bases and 11 bases, there was a span of 14 bases. Written as DNA, the CDR3 is TGTGCCAGCAGTGAGGGGGACGTCGGTCCACCCCTCCACTTT. This encodes CASSEGDVGPPLHF.

This chain connects TRBV5-1 to TRBJ2-1, with D perhaps matching TRBD2 (5 bases). The CDR3 runs to 15 residues. V was cut by 0 bases and J by 3 bases, with 10 bases left in between. Germline CDR1 reads SGHRS; CDR2 reads YFSETQ. CDR3 protein: CASSLEPGNYNEQFF. The CDR3, as DNA: TGCGCCAGCAGCTTGGAACCCGGGAACTACAATGAGCAGTTCTTC.

The V and J genes are TRBV4-1 and TRBJ1-1; 10 bases map to TRBD1. The CDR3 consists of 16 residues. V shed 2 bases and J 6 bases; nucleotides not matched to a gene: 9. From germline, CDR1 is MGHRA and CDR2 YSYEKL. The CDR3, as DNA: TGCGCCAGCAGCCAACTGACAGGGGGCGGGGGGCCTGAAGCTTTCTTT. Translating it yields CASSQLTGGGGPEAFF.

V and J are TRBV19 and TRBJ2-5, with TRBD1 matching 12 bases. The CDR3 loop spans 16 amino acids. Germline V CDR1 and CDR2: LNHDA, SQIVND (reference sequence). V lost 3 bases to trimming and J lost 4 bases; unmatched junction nucleotides: 6. The CDR3 DNA is TGTGCCAGTAGTATCTCCGGGACAGGGGGCCCAGAGACCCAGTACTTC. Translation gives CASSISGTGGPETQYF.

The CDR3, as DNA: TGTGCCAGCAGCTTACTAGCGGGGGGGGCAGATACGCAGTATTTT. It translates to CASSLLAGGADTQYF. V is TRBV7-2 and J is TRBJ2-3; 12 positions match TRBD2. Germline CDR1 SGHTA, CDR2 FQGNSA. This CDR3 has 15 amino acids. J lost 4 bases, V lost 2 bases, and 1 base had no gene match.

The genes are TRBV6-1 and TRBJ2-1; 10 positions match TRBD2. In germline, CDR1 is MNHNS, CDR2 SASEGT. This CDR3 spans 16 amino acids. The junction had 5 bases not matched to a gene; V was cut back by 2 bases and J by 4 bases. CDR3 coding DNA: TGTGCCAGCAGTGAATCCCCTAGCGGGAGTTACAATGAGCAGTTCTTC. It codes for CASSESPSGSYNEQFF.

This chain links TRBV19 with TRBJ1-1; D is perhaps TRBD1 (5 bases). The CDR3 is 13 amino acids. V lost 3 bases and J 2 bases, leaving 7 bases between the germline ends. Germline V gives CDR1 LNHDA, CDR2 SQIVND (reference sequence). For the CDR3, the DNA is TGTGCCAGTAGTATTCAGGGAAACACTGAAGCTTTCTTT. The encoded protein is CASSIQGNTEAFF.

The J gene is TRBJ2-3, the V gene TRBV7-9; D not resolved. Germline lookup yields CDR1 SEHNR and CDR2 FQNEAQ (reference sequence). The germline V and J ends were trimmed by 3 bases and 1 base, with 5 bases remaining between them. CDR3 length: 13 residues. CDR3 coding DNA: TGTGCCAGCAGCTTCCAGGGCACAGATACGCAGTATTTT. It translates to CASSFQGTDTQYF.

The V and J genes are TRBV5-1 and TRBJ2-2; no clear D. Per germline, CDR1 SGHRS and CDR2 YFSETQ. The CDR3 spans 13 residues. V shed 6 bases and J shed 3 bases, with 9 bases lying between them. The CDR3 sequence: CASMDGYTGELFF. The CDR3 DNA follows: TGCGCCAGCATGGACGGATACACCGGGGAGCTGTTTTTT. Variable domain in full (rest from reference TRBV5-1 and TRBJ2-2): KAGVTQTPRYLIKTRGQQVTLSCSPISGHRSVSWYQQTPGQGLQFLFEYFSETQRNKGNFPGRFSGRQFSNSRSEMNVSTLELGDSALYLCASMDGYTGELFFGEGSRLTVL.

V and J are TRBV5-3 and TRBJ1-1; D unresolved. TRBV5-3 is filed as an ORF, its function uncertain. V was shortened by 8 bases and J by 0 bases, with 8 bases between the two germline ends. This CDR3 spans 12 amino acids. CDR3 protein: CASSPVNTEAFF. The CDR3 DNA reads TGTGCCAGCAGCCCGGTGAACACTGAAGCTTTCTTT.

V usage is TRBV19 and J usage is TRBJ1-2; D perhaps matches TRBD1 (5 bases). The germline gives CDR1 LNHDA, CDR2 SQIVND (reference sequence). The V and J ends lost 3 bases and 3 bases respectively, with 14 bases between them. The CDR3 contains 15 residues. The CDR3 bases are TGTGCCAGTAGTATCTACTCGGGCAGGGACTATGGCTACACCTTC. Translated: CASSIYSGRDYGYTF.

This clone has only one observation. V usage is TRBV5-1 and J usage is TRBJ2-7; 10 positions agree with TRBD2. Germline trimming cut 1 base from V and 4 bases from J; bases unmatched to any gene: 2. This CDR3 comprises 14 residues. The germline gives CDR1 SGHRS, CDR2 YFSETQ. The CDR3 DNA reads TGCGCCAGCAGCTTGAGGACTAGCGGTTACGAGCAGTACTTC. Translating it yields CASSLRTSGYEQYF.

The gene calls are TRBV6-1 and TRBJ2-7, with D uncertain. The CDR3 is 14 amino acids. Germline CDR1 is MNHNS and CDR2 is SASEGT. V was clipped by 2 bases and J by 6 bases, with 14 bases between them. In DNA form, the CDR3 reads TGTGCCAGCAGTGAAACAAGGGAAGTTTCCGAGCAGTACTTC. Translated: CASSETREVSEQYF.

The sample holds a few counts of this clone. The rearrangement links TRBV7-8 to TRBJ2-1; D unresolved. The CDR3 extends over 14 amino acids. Germline CDR1 SGHVS, CDR2 FQNEAQ. The V end was cut by 0 bases, the J end by 6 bases, with 9 bases between. Here the CDR3 reads CASSLAAQPNEQFF. CDR3 DNA sequence: TGTGCCAGCAGCTTAGCGGCCCAGCCCAATGAGCAGTTCTTC.

The J gene is TRBJ1-2, the V gene TRBV11-2; D is unresolved. Germline V gene lookup returns CDR1 SGHAT and CDR2 FQNNGV. V was clipped by 1 base and J by 3 bases, with 9 bases between them. CDR3 length equals 14 residues. DNA of the CDR3: TGTGCCAGCAGCTTAGGGACCGGGGACTATGGCTACACCTTC. It encodes CASSLGTGDYGYTF.

In nucleotides, the CDR3 is TGTGCCAGCAGCTTCTGGTTAGCGGGAGGCCCCTACAATGAGCAGTTCTTC. Its translation is CASSFWLAGGPYNEQFF. The chain combines TRBV13 with TRBJ2-1, with 10 positions matching TRBD2. V gave up 3 bases and J gave up 2 bases; unmatched junction bases: 7. Germline lookup yields CDR1 PRHDT and CDR2 FYEKMQ (reference sequence). The CDR3 is 17 amino acids.

The V and J genes are TRBV5-1 and TRBJ1-2, with D unclear. The V gene's germline CDR1 is SGHRS and CDR2 YFSETQ. The CDR3 runs to 12 residues. V was pared by 4 bases and J by 4 bases, with 8 bases between. CDR3 DNA sequence: TGCGCCAGCAGCCTGGACGGCTATGGCTACACCTTC. It translates to CASSLDGYGYTF.

J is TRBJ1-2 and V is TRBV6-1; 8 positions agree with TRBD1. The CDR3 totals 15 residues. Germline V gives CDR1 MNHNS, CDR2 SASEGT. Trimming removed 5 bases from V and 1 base from J; junction bases left unmatched: 6. The CDR3 coding sequence is TGTGCCAGCAGTAGTCCCGGACAGGGTAACTATGGCTACACCTTC. Its protein is CASSSPGQGNYGYTF.

V usage is TRBV19 and J usage is TRBJ1-3; D might be TRBD1 (6 bases). The CDR3 has 15 residues. The V end was cut by 6 bases, the J end by 0 bases, with 12 bases between. CDR1 LNHDA and CDR2 SQIVND come from the germline V gene (reference sequence). This chain's CDR3 is CASRPTGISGNTIYF. CDR3 nucleotide sequence: TGTGCCAGTAGGCCTACAGGGATCTCTGGAAACACCATATATTTT.

The chain recombines TRBV29-1 with TRBJ2-5; possibly TRBD1 for D (6 bases). The germline V and J ends were trimmed by 4 bases and 2 bases, with 14 bases remaining between them. The CDR3 length is 14 residues. Germline V gene sequence: CDR1 SQVTM, CDR2 ANQGSEA. CDR3 sequence reads: CSVANRAIQETQYF. Written as DNA, the CDR3 is TGCAGCGTTGCTAACAGGGCGATACAAGAGACCCAGTACTTC.

This clone was seen a few times. The CDR3, as DNA: TGTGCCAGCAGCCCTGGGCTCCTAGCGGACTCCTACGAGCAGTACTTC. Its translation is CASSPGLLADSYEQYF. The J gene is TRBJ2-7, the V gene TRBV7-9; 7 bases map to TRBD2. The CDR3 totals 16 residues. V lost 5 bases to trimming and J lost 0 bases; unmatched junction nucleotides: 10. Per the germline V gene, CDR1 is SEHNR and CDR2 is FQNEAQ (reference sequence).

This chain uses TRBV6-6 with TRBJ2-3; D is possibly TRBD2 (7 bases). CDR1 is MNHNY, CDR2 SVGAGI, per germline (reference sequence). CDR3 size: 15 residues. Trimming took off 2 bases at V and 3 bases at J, with 12 bases between the two ends. The CDR3 nucleotides are TGTGCCAGCAGTTACACCCGGGGGGCTACAGATACGCAGTATTTT. This translates into CASSYTRGATDTQYF.